One sample yielded the 26 T cell receptor beta chains listed below, sequenced in a study of cytomegalovirus exposure and HLA in healthy donors. Primers included in the PCR were 60 Vbeta and 13 Jbeta primers. TCRdb's table, derived via immunoSEQ multiplex PCR, lists solely in-frame clones and lacks some. The sample includes roughly 100,000 clones, roughly 80% of them seen just once. The sample comprised PBMCs. The receptors were gathered from a woman aged 40 to 50 in good health and CMV-seropositive.

The rearrangement links TRBV27 to TRBJ2-7; the D gene is possibly TRBD2 (5 bases). Trimming removed 1 base from V and 1 base from J, with 11 bases in between. CDR3 length: 15 residues. CDR1 and CDR2 from the germline V gene are MNHEY and SMNVEV (reference sequence). CDR3 residues: CASSLLASMSYEQYF. CDR3 in DNA: TGTGCCAGCAGTTTATTGGCTAGCATGTCCTACGAGCAGTACTTC.

This rearrangement joins TRBV5-1 to TRBJ2-3; TRBD2 aligns across 10 bases. The CDR3 is 16 residues long. CDR1 and CDR2 (germline): SGHRS, YFSETQ. V shed 4 bases, J shed 2 bases, and the junction held 7 bases outside the gene matches. The CDR3 coding sequence is TGCGCCAGCAGCACCTTAGCGGGAGGAGTCACAGATACGCAGTATTTT. Protein product: CASSTLAGGVTDTQYF.

This sequence joins TRBV19 and TRBJ2-2; D gene unclear. CDR1 LNHDA and CDR2 SQIVND come from the germline V gene (reference sequence). The CDR3 totals 17 residues. V gave up 0 bases and J gave up 0 bases, with 11 bases separating them. The CDR3 reads CASSIDTANANTGELFF. The CDR3 region has the DNA TGTGCCAGTAGTATAGATACAGCCAACGCGAACACCGGGGAGCTGTTTTTT.

This chain connects TRBV28 to TRBJ2-5; the D gene is possibly TRBD1 (6 bases). Looked up from germline, CDR1 is MDHEN and CDR2 is SYDVKM. The V and J ends lost 5 bases and 4 bases respectively, with 20 bases between them. This CDR3 is built from 16 residues. CDR3 DNA sequence: TGTGCCAGCAGTCGACACCTGGACAGACCTCGAGAGACCCAGTACTTC. Its translation: CASSRHLDRPRETQYF.

The table lists this clone with a count of one. V and J are TRBV15 and TRBJ1-6; D remains unclear. The germline V gene has CDR1 LNHNV and CDR2 YYDKDF (reference sequence). This CDR3 is 16 amino acids long. V was pared by 2 bases and J by 3 bases, with 11 bases between. This CDR3 is CATSRLQRDYNSPLHF. CDR3 DNA: TGTGCCACCAGCAGACTCCAGCGAGACTATAATTCACCCCTCCACTTT. Full variable domain (rest looked up from reference TRBV15 and TRBJ1-6): DAMVIQNPRYQVTQFGKPVTLSCSQTLNHNVMYWYQQKSSQAPKLLFHYYDKDFNNEADTPDNFQSRRPNTSFCFLDIRSPGLGDTAMYLCATSRLQRDYNSPLHFGNGTRLTVT.

The rearrangement links TRBV7-6 to TRBJ1-1, with D maybe TRBD1 (5 bases). The V end was cut by 1 base, the J end by 5 bases, with 11 bases between. From germline, CDR1 is SGHVS and CDR2 FNYEAQ. The CDR3 is made up of 14 amino acids. The CDR3: CASSLDGAGTEAFF. DNA for the CDR3: TGTGCCAGCAGCTTAGATGGGGCCGGGACTGAAGCTTTCTTT.

The rearrangement links TRBV27 to TRBJ2-1, with a tentative D call TRBD2 (6 bases). Looked up from germline, CDR1 is MNHEY and CDR2 is SMNVEV (reference sequence). This CDR3 is 13 amino acids long. The ends were cut back, 5 bases at V and 8 bases at J, with 13 bases in the middle. CDR3 DNA: TGTGCCAGCAGTATTCAGGGACTCGATGAGCAGTTCTTC. It codes for CASSIQGLDEQFF.

This chain connects TRBV7-8 to TRBJ2-7; 11 nucleotides agree with TRBD1. The CDR3 loop spans 15 amino acids. CDR1 SGHVS and CDR2 FQNEAQ come from the germline V gene. V was clipped by 1 base and J by 4 bases; unmatched bases: 3. The CDR3: CASSLVDRGPYEQYF. As DNA, the CDR3 is TGTGCCAGCAGCTTAGTGGACAGGGGGCCTTACGAGCAGTACTTC.

This clone turned up a few times. The V call is TRBV5-1, the J call TRBJ2-1; weak D call: TRBD1 (5 bases). The CDR3 runs 16 residues. Germline values: CDR1 SGHRS, CDR2 YFSETQ. The V end lost 4 bases, the J end lost 1 base, and 15 bases lay between the germline ends. CDR3 DNA sequence: TGCGCCAGCAGCCCCCTTTTGGGGCCATCCTACAATGAGCAGTTCTTC. This encodes CASSPLLGPSYNEQFF.

The chain uses TRBV7-8 and TRBJ1-1; TRBD1 aligns across 7 bases. The CDR3 has 16 amino acids. Losses at the gene ends were 5 bases for V and 1 base for J; bases not matched to a gene: 10. Germline V lookup: CDR1 SGHVS, CDR2 FQNEAQ. CDR3 loop: CASSPQGNRGNTEAFF. CDR3 in DNA: TGTGCCAGCAGCCCACAAGGGAACAGGGGGAACACTGAAGCTTTCTTT. Based on the CDR3 plus reference TRBV7-8 and TRBJ1-1, the full variable domain is GAGVSQSPRYKVAKRGQDVALRCDPISGHVSLFWYQQALGQGPEFLTYFQNEAQLDKSGLPSDRFFAERPEGSVSTLKIQRTQQEDSAVYLCASSPQGNRGNTEAFFGQGTRLTVV.

V gene TRBV27 combines with J gene TRBJ2-7, with D tentatively TRBD2 (6 bases). V was trimmed by 1 base and J by 0 bases, leaving 16 bases between them. The CDR3 is 17 residues long. From germline, CDR1 is MNHEY and CDR2 SMNVEV (reference sequence). CDR3 nucleotides: TGTGCCAGCAGTTTATTAGCGGCGGTAAGGCCCTCCTACGAGCAGTACTTC. It yields the protein CASSLLAAVRPSYEQYF.

The rearrangement joins TRBV13 to TRBJ2-3; TRBD2 matches 9 bases. Trimming at V came to 3 bases and at J to 4 bases, leaving 8 bases not matched to a gene. Germline V gene lookup returns CDR1 PRHDT and CDR2 FYEKMQ (reference sequence). This CDR3 region has 16 residues. In nucleotides, the CDR3 is TGTGCCAGCAGCTTCGGGCTAGCGGGATGGGCAGATACGCAGTATTTT. Its protein is CASSFGLAGWADTQYF.

The chain uses TRBV5-4 and TRBJ2-7; a weak D match, TRBD2 (5 bases). CDR3 length equals 17 residues. V shed 2 bases and J shed 1 base, with 19 bases lying between them. Germline assignment: CDR1 SGHNT and CDR2 YYREEE (reference sequence). CDR3 DNA sequence: TGTGCCAGCAGCTTAACCCCTAGGACTTCACGTTCCTACGAGCAGTACTTC. Protein: CASSLTPRTSRSYEQYF.

The chain joins TRBV5-6 to TRBJ2-3; 7 nucleotides align to TRBD2. Trimming removed 4 bases from V and 6 bases from J; junction bases left unmatched: 8. This CDR3 comprises 14 residues. The germline V gene encodes CDR1 SGHDT and CDR2 YYEEEE. The CDR3 reads CASSPDWGGDTQYF. CDR3 sequence (DNA): TGTGCCAGCAGCCCTGATTGGGGGGGGGATACGCAGTATTTT.

This clone was seen a handful of times. This chain links TRBV5-1 with TRBJ2-7; the D is unclear. The CDR3 runs to 14 residues. Germline values: CDR1 SGHRS, CDR2 YFSETQ. Trimming pared 0 bases from V and 0 bases from J, leaving 7 bases between. The CDR3: CASSLDPGSYEQYF. Written as DNA, the CDR3 is TGCGCCAGCAGCTTGGACCCGGGCTCCTACGAGCAGTACTTC.

V gene TRBV6-5 combines with J gene TRBJ2-3, with D possibly being TRBD2 (6 bases). Germline V gene data show CDR1 as MNHEY and CDR2 as SVGAGI. The CDR3 is made up of 13 amino acids. V gave up 7 bases and J gave up 1 base, with 9 bases separating them. The CDR3 region is CASMRGRTDTQYF. The CDR3 DNA is TGTGCCAGCATGCGGGGACGCACAGATACGCAGTATTTT.

V and J are TRBV5-4 and TRBJ2-1, with 9 bases identical to TRBD1. This CDR3 has 15 residues. V lost 4 bases to trimming and J lost 7 bases; unmatched junction nucleotides: 9. Germline V gene sequence: CDR1 SGHNT, CDR2 YYREEE (reference sequence). CDR3 DNA sequence: TGTGCCAGCAGCCTACCGGGACAGGGCTCGAATGAGCAGTTCTTC. Its translation: CASSLPGQGSNEQFF.

The chain couples TRBV6-6 to TRBJ2-1; 8 nucleotides agree with TRBD2. CDR3 length: 13 amino acids. Unmatched junction bases numbered 3, after V lost 8 bases and J lost 3 bases. CDR1 and CDR2 from the germline V gene are MNHNY and SVGAGI (reference sequence). CDR3 DNA sequence: TGTGCCAGCGGTAGCGGGAACTACAATGAGCAGTTCTTC. It specifies CASGSGNYNEQFF.

The V and J genes are TRBV15 and TRBJ1-4; D is unclear. The V end lost 2 bases, the J end lost 4 bases, and 5 bases lay between the germline ends. The CDR3 is 13 residues long. Germline V gives CDR1 LNHNV, CDR2 YYDKDF (reference sequence). The CDR3 DNA is TGTGCCACCAGCAGACAGTATAATGAAAAACTGTTTTTT. It encodes CATSRQYNEKLFF.

This clone was counted a single time. The V and J genes are TRBV7-2 and TRBJ2-4, with 14 positions matching TRBD2. Germline V gene lookup returns CDR1 SGHTA and CDR2 FQGNSA. V was pared by 6 bases and J by 4 bases, with 5 bases of the junction left unmatched. This CDR3 region has 16 residues. CDR3 sequence reads: CASSRLAGGVKNIQYF. CDR3 DNA: TGTGCCAGCAGTCGACTAGCGGGGGGGGTAAAAAACATTCAGTACTTC.

The chain carries TRBV10-3 and TRBJ2-1, with D maybe TRBD1 (6 bases). Germline lookup yields CDR1 ENHRY and CDR2 SYGVKD. V was trimmed by 10 bases and J by 0 bases, leaving 16 bases between them. This CDR3 is built from 15 residues. The CDR3 DNA sequence: TGTGCCACTGAACAGGGACCGAGCTCCTACAATGAGCAGTTCTTC. It translates to CATEQGPSSYNEQFF.

In this sample, this clone turned up a few times. This rearrangement joins TRBV19 to TRBJ2-2, with 11 bases identical to TRBD2. Germline V gene lookup returns CDR1 LNHDA and CDR2 SQIVND (reference sequence). J was trimmed by 5 bases and V by 5 bases; bases with no gene match: 4. The CDR3 is 15 amino acids. This CDR3 reads CASSPGTSGTGELFF. The DNA of the CDR3 is TGTGCCAGTAGTCCGGGGACTAGCGGAACCGGGGAGCTGTTTTTT.

The V gene is TRBV5-5, the J gene TRBJ2-5, with D possibly TRBD2 on 6 matching bases. The CDR3 loop spans 14 amino acids. CDR1 and CDR2 (germline): SGHKS, YYEKEE (reference sequence). Trimming removed 4 bases at V and 5 bases at J, with 15 bases between. CDR3 nucleotides: TGTGCCAGCAGCCTTATTGGGGGAGGTGAGACCCAGTACTTC. Amino acids: CASSLIGGGETQYF.

This clone turned up a few times. This chain connects TRBV7-8 to TRBJ1-4; D possibly corresponds to TRBD1 (6 bases). The V end was cut by 5 bases, the J end by 0 bases, with 13 bases between. Per the germline V gene, CDR1 is SGHVS and CDR2 is FQNEAQ. The CDR3 loop spans 16 amino acids. This CDR3 is CASSPQGRATNEKLFF. For the CDR3, the DNA is TGTGCCAGCAGCCCCCAGGGGAGAGCAACTAATGAAAAACTGTTTTTT. Drawing the rest from reference TRBV7-8 and TRBJ1-4, the complete variable domain is GAGVSQSPRYKVAKRGQDVALRCDPISGHVSLFWYQQALGQGPEFLTYFQNEAQLDKSGLPSDRFFAERPEGSVSTLKIQRTQQEDSAVYLCASSPQGRATNEKLFFGSGTQLSVL.

The rearrangement uses TRBV5-5 and TRBJ1-2, with D possibly TRBD1 on 5 matching bases. Germline V lookup: CDR1 SGHKS, CDR2 YYEKEE (reference sequence). The CDR3 has 16 amino acids. Trimming removed 2 bases from V and 5 bases from J, with 19 bases in between. The DNA of the CDR3 is TGTGCCAGCAGCTTTTCGGAGCAGGGTGCACCGTATGGCTACACCTTC. Protein: CASSFSEQGAPYGYTF. Together with reference TRBV5-5 and TRBJ1-2, the CDR3 gives the full variable domain: DAGVTQSPTHLIKTRGQQVTLRCSPISGHKSVSWYQQVLGQGPQFIFQYYEKEERGRGNFPDRFSARQFPNYSSELNVNALLLGDSALYLCASSFSEQGAPYGYTFGSGTRLTVV.

The V and J genes are TRBV1 and TRBJ2-5; the table's D call, TRBD2, has no DNA check behind it. TRBV1 counts as a pseudogene. This CDR3 spans 16 amino acids. The CDR3 DNA is TGCACCAGCAGCTCGGAGGAGGGAGGGGAGGAAGAGACCCAGTACTTC. Translating gives CTSSSEEGGEEETQYF.